The 3 T cell receptor beta chains below were found in one sample sequenced in a study of blood T cell repertoires in COVID-19. Sequencing used immunoSEQ multiplex PCR; TCRdb keeps in-frame clones, though not all of them. Of roughly 90,000 clones listed, roughly 85% were seen once; the top ten hold around 39%. The specimen was peripheral blood. All receptors come from a man of 80 years or more with acute or convalescent COVID-19.

Points on this clone: Relative to the germline gene, one junction end is altered; a read error may explain this. V and J are TRBV28 and TRBJ1-2, with D unresolved. Germline V gives CDR1 MDHEN, CDR2 SYDVKM. The CDR3 extends over 12 amino acids. The CDR3 coding sequence is TGTGCCAGCAGTTTAGTGAACTACGGCTACACCTTC. As protein: CASSLVNYGYTF.

This rearrangement joins TRBV25-1 to TRBJ1-6; D not resolved. The CDR3 covers 12 residues. Trimming pared 1 base from V and 9 bases from J, leaving 4 bases between. Looked up from germline, CDR1 is MGHDK and CDR2 is SYGVNS. The CDR3 region has the DNA TGTGCCAGCAGTGAATTGAGTTCACCCCTCCACTTT. This gives the protein CASSELSSPLHF.

CDR3 loop: CASSLSAGVGQPQHF. The CDR3 DNA is TGTGCCAGCAGTTTATCAGCAGGGGTAGGACAGCCCCAGCATTTT. The chain employs TRBV27 and TRBJ1-5; possibly TRBD1 for D (6 bases). V lost 0 bases and J lost 7, with 13 bases in between. This CDR3 spans 15 amino acids. Germline loops: CDR1 MNHEY, CDR2 SMNVEV (reference sequence).